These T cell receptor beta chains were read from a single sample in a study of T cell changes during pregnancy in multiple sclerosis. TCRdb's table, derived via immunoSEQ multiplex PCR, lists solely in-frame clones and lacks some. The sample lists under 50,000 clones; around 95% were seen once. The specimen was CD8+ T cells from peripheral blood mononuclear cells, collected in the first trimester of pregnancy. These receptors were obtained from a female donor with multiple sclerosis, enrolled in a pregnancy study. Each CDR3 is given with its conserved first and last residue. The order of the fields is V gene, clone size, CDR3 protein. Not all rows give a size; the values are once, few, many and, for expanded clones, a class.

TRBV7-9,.,CASFIDRVAGELFF
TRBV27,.,CASSPLSTGFKDQPQHF
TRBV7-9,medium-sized,CASSANQWRYGYTF
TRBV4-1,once,CASSQEPGQNYGYTF
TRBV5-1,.,CASSLAIAGTDTQYF
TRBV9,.,CASSPLGGGANVLTF
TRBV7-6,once,CASSFAETTDTQYF
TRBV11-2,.,CASSSLTGARYNEQFF
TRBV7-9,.,CASSWHGGSAYEQYF
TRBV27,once,CASSLLGQAYEQYF
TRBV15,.,CATSREGLAGVEQFF
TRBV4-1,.,CASSQGPGGQPQHF
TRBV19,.,CASRRGNTEAFF
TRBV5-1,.,CASLDIDTDTQYF
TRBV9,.,CASSVGGPSYEQYF
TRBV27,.,CASSLGQASNQPQHF
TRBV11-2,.,CASSAMRGQRPLLNTEAFF
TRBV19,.,CASRNGGSEAFF
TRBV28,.,CASSLTATEAFF
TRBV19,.,CASSSGRTGWFNEQFF
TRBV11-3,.,CASSSDPNNEQFF
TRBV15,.,CATSRAWTGARGEQYF
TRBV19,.,CASSLGAEGYTF
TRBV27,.,CASSDSLLSALNTEAFF
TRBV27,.,CASRPGQRYGYTF
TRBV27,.,CASSVTGYGQPQHF
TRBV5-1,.,CASSFHRQGSGGNTEAFF
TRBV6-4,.,CASSQTGDNNEQFF
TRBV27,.,CATRIAGGNTGELFF
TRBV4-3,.,CASSQDRGTRRETQYF
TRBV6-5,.,CASSPDREQETQYF
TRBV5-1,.,CASSLQTDRAQYF
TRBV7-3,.,CASSSKGGAEAFF
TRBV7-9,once,CASSPEASGINYEQYF
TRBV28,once,CASSLRVGGETQYF
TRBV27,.,CASTHGGAEAFF
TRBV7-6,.,CASSLGEVYEQYF
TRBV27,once,CASSSRGRGNEQFF
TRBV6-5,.,CASSYGLGEAFF
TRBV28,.,CASSQYEQYF
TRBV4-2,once,CASSWSGKSYEQYF
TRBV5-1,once,CASSLRRVGTYEQYF
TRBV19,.,CASSIGTGNPYEQYF
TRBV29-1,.,CSVLSSGSSYEQYF
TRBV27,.,CASSPSGIFEQYF
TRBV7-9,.,CASSPGGGHGEQYF
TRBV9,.,CASSATGYNEQFF
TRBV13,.,CASSLGQVNTGELFF
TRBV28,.,CASSFSSAAFGTEAFF
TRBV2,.,CASSDRGLSYEQYF
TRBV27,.,CASRAGGTYNEQFF
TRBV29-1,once,CSAAGANSGNTIYF
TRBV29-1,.,CSVEGDTAYEQYF
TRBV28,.,CASSFTGFGELFF
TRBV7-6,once,CASSLEGSGNEQFF
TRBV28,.,CASSPGQHMNTEAFF
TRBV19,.,CASSISEAGNTEAFF